The 20 T cell receptor beta chains listed next were all sequenced from one sample in a study of somatic mutations in cytotoxic T cells in rheumatoid arthritis (dated by TCRdb to 2017 to 2019). The method behind the library was the immunoSEQ multiplex PCR assay. TCRdb's version of the immuneACCESS table is confined to in-frame rearrangements and falls short of the full clone set. An unresolved V gene accounts for under half of the shortfall where checked; the remainder is of unknown origin. For this sample there are 35,000 to 45,000 clones; approximately 80% appear just once. The ten largest clones take up approximately 3.2% of the sample. The sequenced sample was CD8+ T cells sorted from blood. The receptors shown here come from a man aged 40-49 years in good health.

This clone has a single count. The V call is TRBV7-9, the J call TRBJ2-1; the match to TRBD2 covers 10 bases. This CDR3 region has 15 residues. Unmatched junction bases numbered 8, after V lost 5 bases and J lost 7 bases. CDR1 is SEHNR and CDR2 is FQNEAQ in the germline V gene (reference sequence). The CDR3: CASSLWTSGTNEQFF. The CDR3 DNA follows: TGTGCCAGCAGCCTTTGGACTAGCGGCACAAATGAGCAGTTCTTC.

The chain couples TRBV7-9 to TRBJ2-7, with TRBD1 matching over 11 bases. Trimming removed 5 bases from V and 7 bases from J; junction bases left unmatched: 7. This CDR3 region has 14 residues. Germline assignment: CDR1 SEHNR and CDR2 FQNEAQ (reference sequence). The CDR3 coding sequence is TGTGCCAGCAGCGACGGACAGGGGGCGCGGGAGCAGTACTTC. Its protein product is CASSDGQGAREQYF.

The genes are TRBV19 and TRBJ1-5, with no clear D. The V end lost 3 bases, the J end lost 0 bases, and 9 bases lay between the germline ends. The CDR3 is 15 amino acids. The germline V gene encodes CDR1 LNHDA and CDR2 SQIVND (reference sequence). This chain's CDR3 is CASSIGIHSNQPQHF. The CDR3, as DNA: TGTGCCAGTAGTATTGGGATCCATAGCAATCAGCCCCAGCATTTT.

V and J are TRBV7-6 and TRBJ1-1, with D perhaps TRBD1 (5 bases). Germline CDR1 is SGHVS and CDR2 is FNYEAQ. With 1 base removed from V and 4 bases from J, the gap between germline ends came to 13 bases. The CDR3 has 15 residues. The CDR3 spells CASSLGNGRVTEAFF. CDR3 DNA sequence: TGTGCCAGCAGCTTAGGTAACGGCAGGGTCACTGAAGCTTTCTTT.

The chain has TRBV2 and TRBJ1-2, with no clear D. Trimming removed 3 bases at V and 3 bases at J, with 8 bases between. This CDR3 has 13 residues. CDR1 is SNHLY, CDR2 FYNNEI, per germline. CDR3 protein: CASSDEVHYGYTF. CDR3 coding DNA: TGTGCCAGCAGTGACGAGGTCCACTATGGCTACACCTTC.

The gene calls are TRBV15 and TRBJ2-1, with 7 bases fitting TRBD1. J was trimmed by 8 bases and V by 4 bases; bases with no gene match: 8. This CDR3 is 14 amino acids long. Germline V gene data show CDR1 as LNHNV and CDR2 as YYDKDF (reference sequence). CDR3 amino acids: CATSNPGGSDEQFF. The DNA for the CDR3 is TGTGCCACCAGCAACCCAGGGGGTTCCGATGAGCAGTTCTTC.

V is TRBV5-1 and J is TRBJ2-3; possible D gene TRBD2, 6 bases. The CDR3 contains 16 residues. The V and J ends lost 4 bases and 3 bases respectively, with 18 bases between them. Looked up from germline, CDR1 is SGHRS and CDR2 is YFSETQ. CDR3 amino acids: CASSREWAGLTDTQYF. The DNA of the CDR3 is TGCGCCAGCAGCCGGGAATGGGCGGGATTAACAGATACGCAGTATTTT.

The chain couples TRBV4-2 to TRBJ2-7; a weak D match, TRBD1 (6 bases). CDR3 length: 15 amino acids. The germline V gene has CDR1 LGHNA and CDR2 YNFKEQ. V lost 1 base to trimming and J lost 3 bases, with 13 bases between them. The CDR3 loop reads CASSQGAGVGYEQYF. CDR3 DNA: TGTGCCAGCAGCCAAGGGGCAGGGGTTGGCTACGAGCAGTACTTC.

The rearrangement joins TRBV19 to TRBJ1-1; no clear D gene. Germline loops: CDR1 LNHDA, CDR2 SQIVND (reference sequence). Trimming removed 5 bases from V and 4 bases from J, with 11 bases in between. The CDR3 has 13 amino acids. CDR3 residues: CASSVNRGTEAFF. The CDR3 DNA follows: TGTGCCAGTAGTGTTAACCGGGGCACTGAAGCTTTCTTT.

The J gene is TRBJ1-2, the V gene TRBV5-1, with D hard to call. The V and J ends lost 0 bases and 0 bases respectively, with 12 bases between them. Germline V gene lookup returns CDR1 SGHRS and CDR2 YFSETQ. This CDR3 spans 16 amino acids. Here the CDR3 reads CASSLALSGSNYGYTF. The CDR3, as DNA: TGCGCCAGCAGCTTGGCCCTTTCGGGATCTAACTATGGCTACACCTTC.

This chain connects TRBV7-9 to TRBJ2-1; 14 bases map to TRBD2. V lost 1 base to trimming and J lost 4 bases; unmatched junction nucleotides: 0. This CDR3 is built from 16 residues. CDR1 is SEHNR and CDR2 is FQNEAQ in the germline V gene (reference sequence). The CDR3 DNA follows: TGTGCCAGCAGCTTAGGACTAGCGGGAGGGTACAATGAGCAGTTCTTC. Translated, it gives CASSLGLAGGYNEQFF.

The genes are TRBV29-1 and TRBJ2-7; no clear D gene. The germline gives CDR1 SQVTM, CDR2 ANQGSEA. Between the trimmed V and J ends, which lost 2 bases and 0 bases, there was a span of 11 bases. The CDR3 totals 14 residues. CDR3 bases: TGCAGCGTTGAAACGGGCCAGAGCTCCTACGAGCAGTACTTC. Its protein product is CSVETGQSSYEQYF.

In this sample, this clone turned up a few times. In DNA form, the CDR3 reads TGTGCCAGCACCCCAGGGACTATTCTCCACGAGCAGTACTTC. This sequence encodes CASTPGTILHEQYF. The rearrangement joins TRBV7-6 to TRBJ2-7, with 7 bases fitting TRBD2. V lost 7 bases, J lost 5 bases, and 11 bases stayed unmatched. The CDR3 runs to 14 residues. The V gene's germline CDR1 is SGHVS and CDR2 FNYEAQ.

The chain carries TRBV7-9 and TRBJ2-5, with 12 bases fitting TRBD2. Germline lookup yields CDR1 SEHNR and CDR2 FQNEAQ (reference sequence). The junction had 8 bases not matched to a gene; V was cut back by 1 base and J by 5 bases. The length of the CDR3 is 17 residues. In DNA, the CDR3 is TGTGCCAGCAGCTTAGGGGCTAGCGGGAGGGCCGGGGAGACCCAGTACTTC. Translation: CASSLGASGRAGETQYF.

V and J are TRBV4-1 and TRBJ2-1, with D unresolved. From germline, CDR1 is MGHRA and CDR2 YSYEKL. Trimming shortened V by 2 bases and J by 5 bases, and 13 bases separated the two germline ends. The CDR3 contains 15 residues. In DNA form, the CDR3 reads TGCGCCAGCAGCCAACAGGACCTTGGCGACAATGAGCAGTTCTTC. Its translation is CASSQQDLGDNEQFF.

The rearrangement uses TRBV9 and TRBJ2-3; TRBD2 agrees at 8 bases. Looked up from germline, CDR1 is SGDLS and CDR2 is YYNGEE. This CDR3 region has 16 residues. The junction had 11 bases not matched to a gene; V was cut back by 4 bases and J by 4 bases. The CDR3 reads CASSPLGGGVSDTQYF. The CDR3 coding sequence is TGTGCCAGCAGCCCCCTCGGGGGGGGAGTGTCAGATACGCAGTATTTT.

This sequence joins TRBV9 and TRBJ2-7; TRBD2 matches 7 bases. The CDR3 spans 14 residues. V dropped 3 bases and J dropped 5; count of bases not matched to a gene: 8. Germline-derived CDR1 and CDR2 are SGDLS and YYNGEE. CDR3 protein: CASSAGTNQNEQYF. CDR3 sequence (DNA): TGTGCCAGCAGCGCCGGGACTAATCAAAACGAGCAGTACTTC.

The rearrangement links TRBV27 to TRBJ1-4; no clear D gene. Trimming took off 5 bases at V and 4 bases at J, with 14 bases between the two ends. The CDR3 is 15 amino acids. CDR1 is MNHEY, CDR2 SMNVEV, per germline (reference sequence). DNA for the CDR3: TGTGCCAGCAGTCCTAACAGCGTGTTTAATGAAAAACTGTTTTTT. Translating gives CASSPNSVFNEKLFF.

The chain recombines TRBV9 with TRBJ2-1, with 7 nucleotides matching TRBD2. Germline V gene sequence: CDR1 SGDLS, CDR2 YYNGEE. With 2 bases clipped from V and 2 bases from J, the junction kept 1 base outside the gene matches. This CDR3 is built from 14 residues. The CDR3 loop is CASSVAGAYNEQFF. As DNA, the CDR3 is TGTGCCAGCAGCGTCGCGGGAGCCTACAATGAGCAGTTCTTC. Based on the CDR3 plus reference TRBV9 and TRBJ2-1, the full variable domain is DSGVTQTPKHLITATGQRVTLRCSPRSGDLSVYWYQQSLDQGLQFLIQYYNGEERAKGNILERFSAQQFPDLHSELNLSSLELGDSALYFCASSVAGAYNEQFFGPGTRLTVL.

The genes are TRBV15 and TRBJ2-7; D is undetermined. The V end was cut by 1 base, the J end by 1 base, with 8 bases between. The CDR3 is 14 residues long. Germline loops: CDR1 LNHNV, CDR2 YYDKDF (reference sequence). CDR3 in DNA: TGTGCCACCAGCAGAGTCCGAGGTTCCTACGAGCAGTACTTC. It encodes CATSRVRGSYEQYF.